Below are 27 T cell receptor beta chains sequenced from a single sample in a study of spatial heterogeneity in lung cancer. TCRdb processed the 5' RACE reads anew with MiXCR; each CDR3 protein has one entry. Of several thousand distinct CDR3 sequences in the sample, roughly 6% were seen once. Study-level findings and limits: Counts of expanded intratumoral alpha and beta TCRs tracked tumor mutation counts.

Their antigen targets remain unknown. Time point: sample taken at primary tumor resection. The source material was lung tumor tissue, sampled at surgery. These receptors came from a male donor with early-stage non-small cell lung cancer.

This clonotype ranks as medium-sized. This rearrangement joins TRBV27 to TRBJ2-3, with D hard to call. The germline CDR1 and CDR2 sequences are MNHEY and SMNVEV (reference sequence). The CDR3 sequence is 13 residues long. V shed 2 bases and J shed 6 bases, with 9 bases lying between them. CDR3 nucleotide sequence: TGTGCCAGCAGTTTAAGGATTCGGGATACGCAGTATTTT. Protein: CASSLRIRDTQYF.

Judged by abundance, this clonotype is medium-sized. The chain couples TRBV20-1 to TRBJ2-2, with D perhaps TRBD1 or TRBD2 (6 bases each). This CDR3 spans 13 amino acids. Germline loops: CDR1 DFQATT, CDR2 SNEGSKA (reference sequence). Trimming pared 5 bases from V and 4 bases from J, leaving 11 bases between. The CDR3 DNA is TGCAGTGCTCCCCGGGGGCGCACCGGGGAGCTGTTTTTT. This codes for CSAPRGRTGELFF.

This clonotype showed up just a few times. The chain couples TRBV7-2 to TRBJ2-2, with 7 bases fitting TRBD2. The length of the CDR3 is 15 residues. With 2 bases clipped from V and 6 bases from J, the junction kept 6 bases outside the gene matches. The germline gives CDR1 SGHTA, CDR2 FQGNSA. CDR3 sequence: CASSLYGGSAGELFF. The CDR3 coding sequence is TGTGCCAGCAGCTTATACGGGGGGTCGGCCGGGGAGCTGTTTTTT.

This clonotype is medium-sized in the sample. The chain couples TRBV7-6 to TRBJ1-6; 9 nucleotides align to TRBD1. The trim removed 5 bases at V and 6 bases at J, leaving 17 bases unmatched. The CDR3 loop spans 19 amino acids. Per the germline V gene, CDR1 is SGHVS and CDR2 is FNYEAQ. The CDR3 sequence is CASSPGVPTGGEPNSPLHF. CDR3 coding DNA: TGTGCCAGCAGCCCGGGGGTCCCCACAGGGGGCGAGCCTAATTCACCCCTCCACTTT. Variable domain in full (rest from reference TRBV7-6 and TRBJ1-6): GAGVSQSPRYKVTKRGQDVALRCDPISGHVSLYWYRQALGQGPEFLTYFNYEAQQDKSGLPNDRFSAERPEGSISTLTIQRTEQRDSAMYRCASSPGVPTGGEPNSPLHFGNGTRLTVT.

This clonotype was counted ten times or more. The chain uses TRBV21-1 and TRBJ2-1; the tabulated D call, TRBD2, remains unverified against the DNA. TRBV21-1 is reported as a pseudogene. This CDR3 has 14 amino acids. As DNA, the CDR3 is TGTGCCAGCAGCACCCATGGACTAGCACATGAGCAGTTCTTC. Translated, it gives CASSTHGLAHEQFF.

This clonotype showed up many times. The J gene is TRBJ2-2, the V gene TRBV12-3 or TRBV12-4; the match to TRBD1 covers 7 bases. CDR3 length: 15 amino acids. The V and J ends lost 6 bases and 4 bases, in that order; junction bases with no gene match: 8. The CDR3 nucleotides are TGTGCCAGCAGATCCACAGGGGCGCCCACCGGGGAGCTGTTTTTT. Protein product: CASRSTGAPTGELFF.

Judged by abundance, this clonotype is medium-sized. The CDR3 bases are TGTGCCAGCAGTTTATGGCCGGGACCCAACTACGAGCAGTACTTC. The encoded protein is CASSLWPGPNYEQYF. This chain uses TRBV27 with TRBJ2-7, with D perhaps being TRBD1 or TRBD2 (5 bases each). CDR1 is MNHEY and CDR2 is SMNVEV in the germline V gene (reference sequence). The CDR3 is 15 amino acids. The V and J ends lost 1 base and 3 bases respectively, with 13 bases between them.

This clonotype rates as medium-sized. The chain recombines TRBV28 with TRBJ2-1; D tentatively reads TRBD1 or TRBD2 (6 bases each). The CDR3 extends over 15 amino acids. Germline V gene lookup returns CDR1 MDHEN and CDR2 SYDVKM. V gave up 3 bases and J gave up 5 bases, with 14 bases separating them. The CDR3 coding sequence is TGTGCCAGCAGTTTGGGCCGGGGGCAGGACAATGAGCAGTTCTTC. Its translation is CASSLGRGQDNEQFF. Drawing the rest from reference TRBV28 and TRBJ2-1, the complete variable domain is DVKVTQSSRYLVKRTGEKVFLECVQDMDHENMFWYRQDPGLGLRLIYFSYDVKMKEKGDIPEGYSVSREKKERFSLILESASTNQTSMYLCASSLGRGQDNEQFFGPGTRLTVL.

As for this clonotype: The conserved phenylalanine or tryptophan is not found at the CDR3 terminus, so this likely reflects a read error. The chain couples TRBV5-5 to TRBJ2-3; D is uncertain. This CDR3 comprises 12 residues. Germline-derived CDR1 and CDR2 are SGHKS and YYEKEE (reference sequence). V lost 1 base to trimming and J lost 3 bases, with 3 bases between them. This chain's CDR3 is CASSLPTDTQYS. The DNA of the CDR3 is TGTGCCAGCAGCTTGCCGACAGATACGCAGTATTCT.

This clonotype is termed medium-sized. CDR3: CASSYRLTGELFF. In DNA form, the CDR3 reads TGTGCCAGCAGTTACCGCCTCACCGGGGAGCTGTTTTTT. This sequence joins TRBV6-2 or TRBV6-3 and TRBJ2-2; D remains unclear. The CDR3 is made up of 13 amino acids. CDR1 MNHEY and CDR2 SVGEGT come from the germline V gene. V lost 2 bases and J 4 bases, leaving 5 bases between the germline ends.

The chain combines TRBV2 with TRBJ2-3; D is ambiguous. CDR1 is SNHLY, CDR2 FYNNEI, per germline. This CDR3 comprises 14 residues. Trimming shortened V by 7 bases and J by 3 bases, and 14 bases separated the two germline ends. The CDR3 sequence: CASNRRARTDTQYF. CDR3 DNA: TGTGCCAGCAACCGACGGGCCCGGACAGATACGCAGTATTTT.

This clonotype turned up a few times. For the CDR3, the DNA is TGTGCCAGCAGCTTAGTAGCGGGAGGACTGGAGACCCAGTACTTC. Its translation: CASSLVAGGLETQYF. The V and J genes are TRBV11-2 and TRBJ2-5; the match to TRBD2 covers 10 bases. The CDR3 runs to 15 residues. V was pared by 1 base and J by 5 bases, with 4 bases of the junction left unmatched. The germline gives CDR1 SGHAT, CDR2 FQNNGV.

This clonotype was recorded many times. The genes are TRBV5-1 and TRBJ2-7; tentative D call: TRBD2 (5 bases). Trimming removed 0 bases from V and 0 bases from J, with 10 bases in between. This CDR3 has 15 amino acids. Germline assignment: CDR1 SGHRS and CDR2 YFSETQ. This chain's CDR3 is CASSLAGKSSYEQYF. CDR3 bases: TGCGCCAGCAGCTTGGCCGGGAAGAGCTCCTACGAGCAGTACTTC.

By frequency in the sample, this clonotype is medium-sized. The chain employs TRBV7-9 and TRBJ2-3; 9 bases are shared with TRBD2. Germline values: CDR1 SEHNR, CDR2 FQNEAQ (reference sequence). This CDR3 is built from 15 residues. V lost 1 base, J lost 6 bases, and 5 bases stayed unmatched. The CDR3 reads CASSLELAGRDTQYF. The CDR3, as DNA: TGTGCCAGCAGCTTAGAGCTAGCGGGGAGGGATACGCAGTATTTT. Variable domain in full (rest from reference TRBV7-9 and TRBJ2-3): DTGVSQNPRHKITKRGQNVTFRCDPISEHNRLYWYRQTLGQGPEFLTYFQNEAQLEKSRLLSDRFSAERPKGSFSTLEIQRTEQGDSAMYLCASSLELAGRDTQYFGPGTRLTVL.

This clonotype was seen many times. The CDR3 region has the DNA TGTGCCAGCTCATACCCCCAGGGGAACAATTCACCCCTCCACTTT. Translated: CASSYPQGNNSPLHF. V gene TRBV18 combines with J gene TRBJ1-6, with TRBD1 as a possible D gene (6 bases). Germline loops: CDR1 KGHSH, CDR2 LQKENI. V lost 5 bases and J lost 7, with 15 bases in between. CDR3 length equals 15 residues.

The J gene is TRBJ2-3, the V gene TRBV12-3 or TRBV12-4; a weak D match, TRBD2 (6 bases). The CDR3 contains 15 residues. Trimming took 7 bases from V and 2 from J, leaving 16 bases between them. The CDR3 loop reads CASTPVVAATDTQYF. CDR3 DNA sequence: TGTGCCAGCACCCCGGTGGTAGCGGCCACAGATACGCAGTATTTT.

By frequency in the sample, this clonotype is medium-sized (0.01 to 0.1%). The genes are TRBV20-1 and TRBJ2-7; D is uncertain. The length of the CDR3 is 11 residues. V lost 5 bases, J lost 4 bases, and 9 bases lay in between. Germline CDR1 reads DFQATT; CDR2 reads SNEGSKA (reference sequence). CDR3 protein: CSAQLVYEQYF. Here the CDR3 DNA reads TGCAGTGCTCAGCTAGTATACGAGCAGTACTTC.

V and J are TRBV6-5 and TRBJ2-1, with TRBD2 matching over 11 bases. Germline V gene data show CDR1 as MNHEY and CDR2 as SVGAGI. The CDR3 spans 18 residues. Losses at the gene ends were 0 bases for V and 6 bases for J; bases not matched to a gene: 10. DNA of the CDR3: TGTGCCAGCAGTTACTCGGTGAACATAGCGGGGGGGCGCAATGAGCAGTTCTTC. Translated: CASSYSVNIAGGRNEQFF.

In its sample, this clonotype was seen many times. DNA of the CDR3: TGTGCCAGCAGCCCACGGACAGGTCTAGTTAGCACAGATACGCAGTATTTT. Amino acid sequence: CASSPRTGLVSTDTQYF. The chain combines TRBV7-2 with TRBJ2-3; 7 bases agree with TRBD1. Per germline, CDR1 SGHTA and CDR2 FQGNSA. With V trimmed by 5 bases and J by 0 bases, 11 bases remained unmatched. The CDR3 length is 17 residues.

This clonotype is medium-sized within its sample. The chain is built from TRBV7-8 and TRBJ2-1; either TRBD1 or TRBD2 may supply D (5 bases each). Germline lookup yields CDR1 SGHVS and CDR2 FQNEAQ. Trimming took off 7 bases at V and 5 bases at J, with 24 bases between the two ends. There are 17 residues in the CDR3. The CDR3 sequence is CASNPIPGALIHNEQFF. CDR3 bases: TGTGCCAGCAACCCTATCCCCGGGGCCCTGATTCACAATGAGCAGTTCTTC.

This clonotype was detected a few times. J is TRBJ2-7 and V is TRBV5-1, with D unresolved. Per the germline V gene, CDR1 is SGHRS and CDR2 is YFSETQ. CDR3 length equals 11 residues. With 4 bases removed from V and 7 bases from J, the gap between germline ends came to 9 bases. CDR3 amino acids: CASSPGYEQYF. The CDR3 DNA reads TGCGCCAGCAGCCCCGGATATGAGCAGTACTTC.

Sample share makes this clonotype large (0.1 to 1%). The CDR3 DNA sequence: TGTGCCTGGATCGGTGCCAGGGGATGGAACACCATATATTTT. Its translation is CAWIGARGWNTIYF. The chain is built from TRBV30 and TRBJ1-3, with D possibly being TRBD1 (6 bases). The CDR3 length is 14 residues. Per germline, CDR1 GTSNPN and CDR2 SVGIG (reference sequence). V lost 4 bases to trimming and J lost 7 bases, with 17 bases between them.

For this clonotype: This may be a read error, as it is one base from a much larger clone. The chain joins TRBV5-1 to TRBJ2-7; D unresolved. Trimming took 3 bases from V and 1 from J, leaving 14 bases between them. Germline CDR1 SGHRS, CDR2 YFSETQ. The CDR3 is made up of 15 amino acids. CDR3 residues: CASSSRVVKSYEQYF. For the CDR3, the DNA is TGCGCCAGCAGCTCCCGGGTGGTGAAGTCCTACGAGCAGTACTTC.

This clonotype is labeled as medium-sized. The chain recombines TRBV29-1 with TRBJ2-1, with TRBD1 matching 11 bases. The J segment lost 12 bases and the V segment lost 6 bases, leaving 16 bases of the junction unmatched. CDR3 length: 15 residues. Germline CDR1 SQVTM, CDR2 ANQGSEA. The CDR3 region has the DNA TGCAGCGTAGCCCGGGAGGGACAGGGGGTAGTTGGGCAGTTCTTC. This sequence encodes CSVAREGQGVVGQFF.

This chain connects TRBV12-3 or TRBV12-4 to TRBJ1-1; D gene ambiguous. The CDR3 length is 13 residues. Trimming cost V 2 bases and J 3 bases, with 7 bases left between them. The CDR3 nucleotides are TGTGCCAGCAGTTTACGCCAGGACACTGAAGCTTTCTTT. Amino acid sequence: CASSLRQDTEAFF.

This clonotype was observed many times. This CDR3 is CASSPGQDWDNQPQHF. The CDR3 bases are TGTGCCAGCAGTCCCGGACAGGACTGGGACAATCAGCCCCAGCATTTT. The rearrangement joins TRBV28 to TRBJ1-5, with TRBD1 identical over 7 bases. Germline CDR1 reads MDHEN; CDR2 reads SYDVKM. With V trimmed by 5 bases and J by 3 bases, 10 bases remained unmatched. The CDR3 sequence is 16 residues long.

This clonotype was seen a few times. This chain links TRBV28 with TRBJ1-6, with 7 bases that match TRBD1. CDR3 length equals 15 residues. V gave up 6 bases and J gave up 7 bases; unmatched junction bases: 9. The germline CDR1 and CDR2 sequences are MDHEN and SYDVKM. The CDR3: CASRPSGQWNSPLHF. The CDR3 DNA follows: TGTGCCAGCAGACCATCGGGACAGTGGAATTCACCCCTCCACTTT.